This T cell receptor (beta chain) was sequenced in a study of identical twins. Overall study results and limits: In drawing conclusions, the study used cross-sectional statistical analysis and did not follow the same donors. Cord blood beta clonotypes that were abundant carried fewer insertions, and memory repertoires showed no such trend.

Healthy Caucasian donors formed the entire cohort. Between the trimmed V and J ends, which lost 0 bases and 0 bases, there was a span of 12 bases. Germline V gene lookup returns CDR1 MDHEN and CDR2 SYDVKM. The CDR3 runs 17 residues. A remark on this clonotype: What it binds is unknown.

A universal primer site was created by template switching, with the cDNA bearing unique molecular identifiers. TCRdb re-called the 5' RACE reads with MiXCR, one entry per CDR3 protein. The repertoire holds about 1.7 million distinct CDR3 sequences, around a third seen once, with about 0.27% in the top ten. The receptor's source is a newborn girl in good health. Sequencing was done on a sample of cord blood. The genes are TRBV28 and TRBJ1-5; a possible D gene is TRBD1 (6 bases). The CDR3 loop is CASSLWGRGDSNQPQHF. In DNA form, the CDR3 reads TGTGCCAGCAGTTTATGGGGTAGGGGGGATAGCAATCAGCCCCAGCATTTT.